The text below deals with one T cell receptor (beta chain). Its cognate antigen has yet to be identified. The record has no base qualities; no much larger clone is one base away. The sample belongs to a study of shared clonotypes between healthy human individuals (TCRdb year 2020). For the wider study: The cohort comprised two women and a few men aged 18 to 49 years. Per donor, three plates each were used for CD4 naive and CD4 memory, two for CD8 naive, and one for CD8 memory. The study deeply sequenced blood TCR repertoires of about 5 healthy adults to estimate repertoire size and the extent of clonotype sharing between individuals. To increase sequencing depth and limit assay-specific biases, different laboratories used diverse techniques to prepare libraries and sequence TCR repertoires. Each donor's leukapheresis produced roughly between about 0.8 and 8.9 billion PBMCs.

V is reduced by 4 bases and J by 5 bases, leaving a spacing of 15 bases between them. The CDR3 numbers 15 residues from cysteine through phenylalanine. Left in the record is the CDR3 DNA by itself, 45 bases read in frame from the first base. CDR1 SGDLS and CDR2 YYNGEE are derived from the germline V gene. The donors were healthy, HIV-negative adults who had no recently reported acute infections or vaccinations. Every donor was a Caucasian adult living in Nashville, Tennessee, USA. CD4+ T cells were enriched through magnetic negative selection, after which naive cells were positively selected on CD45RA and the remaining negative fraction served as the memory subset. Blood was collected by leukapheresis, and PBMCs were isolated by Ficoll-Histopaque density gradient centrifugation and then cryopreserved in liquid nitrogen vapor phase. Analytical flow cytometry was used to check the purity and quantity of every magnetically sorted T cell population. Each sorted fraction had its genomic DNA isolated and then quantified by UV absorbance on a Nanodrop 2000c.

Using the deep immunoSEQ assay, multiplex PCR amplified TCR CDR3 regions from genomic DNA. For each cell subset, the extracted genomic DNA was distributed evenly across all wells of several immunoSEQ 96-well plates, and each plate served as one replicate. Each replicate PCR for sorted subsets received around 200 ng genomic DNA, equal to roughly 29,000 T cell genomes. Purified libraries were measured with a Qubit 3.0 fluorometer, size-checked on a Bioanalyzer 2100, and measured again with the KAPA Library Quantification kit. Each immunoSEQ 96-well plate was sequenced on its own single-read 150-cycle Illumina NextSeq 550 flow cell. The study's processing was this. Because only junctional sequences without quality scores were contained in the immunoSEQ output, filtering matching that applied to full-length reads could not be performed. To assign V/J genes and CDR3, sequences were annotated using PyIR, a Python wrapper for IgBLAST v1.9, with IMGT germline references. Reads with weak V/J assignments (E-value above 1e-6), missing CDR3, stop codons, out-of-frame junctions, or ambiguous translated residues were removed. V3J clonotypes were defined as sequences sharing an identical inferred V gene, J gene, and CDR3 amino acid sequence. The percentage overlap between two repertoires was calculated by dividing the number of shared unique clonotypes by the size of the smaller repertoire. RTK rarefaction, the Chao1 estimator, and Recon v2.1 estimates of unobserved clonotypes were used to assess repertoire richness. For all TCRbeta clonotypes obtained by the gDNA method from several donors, generation probabilities were computed with OLGA. Sourced from immuneACCESS, this table was stored by TCRdb with only in-frame sequences that have V and J called. A share of the clones is absent; for the studies checked, an unresolved V gene accounts for under half, and the remainder has no known explanation. V and J calls and clone size come straight from that table; D and trimming were deduced from the DNA. The table for this sample lists 2 million to 3 million clones; roughly 93% of them were counted only once. The ten biggest clones cover approximately 0.35% of the sample.

The investigation overall reported the following: Across a handful of donors, about 5.2% of naive CD4, approximately 4% of naive CD8, around 2.1% of memory CD4, and approximately 0.4% of memory CD8 clonotypes were shared. Naive subsets generally had larger estimated clonotype richness than memory subsets. Even with the large sequencing depth, rarefaction of the sorted-subset datasets indicated that sequencing was incomplete. Clonotypes shared by all four sorted-subset donors showed higher generation probabilities than non-shared clonotypes. Pairwise subsampling indicated that sequencing depth was expected to affect the degree of clonotype sharing among donors. Sampling was limited to blood, and TCR repertoires in tissue likely differ from TCR repertoires in blood. Because the study included a small number of donors, the genetic and exposure-history diversity represented was limited.

The sample taken for sequencing was naive CD4+ T cells from PBMCs. The cell subset or site label here, explained by the study, means: CD45RA+ positively selected. The rearrangement combines TRBV9 with TRBJ1-4, with a weak D call of TRBD1 (6 bases match). This receptor was taken from a man younger than 35 in good health. Some clones in this sample may be carry-over from other donors' samples. CDR3 protein: CASSSQTGGNEKLFF. The DNA sequence is TGTGCCAGCAGCTCACAGACAGGTGGGAATGAAAAACTGTTTTTT.